In this sample, the clone carrying this TCR beta chain turned up many times. Its antigen is still unknown. These data originate in a study of T cells after yellow fever vaccination. Findings and caveats of the study: A small proportion of clonotypes was detected in both the CD4 and CD8 compartments.

The CDR3 has 14 residues. Per germline, CDR1 SGHTA and CDR2 FQGTGA. Trimming took off 3 bases at V and 2 bases at J, with 7 bases between the two ends. Via MiXCR, TCRdb re-called the 5' RACE reads, giving one row per CDR3 protein. The profile covers over 45,000 distinct CDR3 sequences, with 7.1% appearing a single time and roughly two fifths taken by the ten largest. The sequence came from a man younger than 35 who received the YFV17D yellow fever vaccine. The specimen was CD8+ T cells sorted from PBMCs, collected on the day of the first yellow fever vaccination. This chain uses TRBV7-3 with TRBJ2-2; D gene ambiguous. CDR3 DNA: TGTGCCAGCAGCTTCCAGCCCAACACCGGGGAGCTGTTTTTT. It translates to CASSFQPNTGELFF.